This entry concerns a single TCR beta chain. The CDR3 length is 16 residues. Trimming pared 5 bases from V and 0 bases from J, leaving 16 bases between. Looked up from germline, CDR1 is SGHVS and CDR2 is FNYEAQ. The data stem from a study of blood T cell repertoires in COVID-19. On the study more broadly: The United States, Italy and Spain were the sources of the acute and convalescent COVID-19 samples. The cDNA or gDNA used as material had been derived from T cells, B-cell-depleted T cells, or PBMCs.

Original methodology: Estimation of nucleated cell counts relied on the amplification of reference gene primers. Here immunoSEQ multiplex PCR was the method, and the copy in TCRdb shows in-frame clones only, minus some. For V, J and clone size, that table is used; D and trimming come from the DNA. The repertoire has 100,000 to 150,000 clones, approximately 84% of them found once; the top ten carry approximately 18%. The specimen sequenced was peripheral blood. The sequence derives from a woman over 75 with acute or convalescent COVID-19. This sequence joins TRBV7-6 and TRBJ2-5, with a tentative D call TRBD1 (7 bases). The CDR3: CASSPRRDSYQETQYF. For the CDR3, the DNA is TGTGCCAGCAGCCCGCGGAGGGACAGCTACCAAGAGACCCAGTACTTC.